What follows describes a single TCR beta chain. As handled by the study authors: Nucleated cell number was recorded as an estimate derived from reference gene primer amplification. Assay used: immunoSEQ multiplex PCR; TCRdb lists only in-frame clones, some missing. V and J calls and clone size come straight from that table; D and trimming were deduced from the DNA. This table has around 220,000 clones, 86% appearing once. The record originates from a study of blood T cell repertoires in COVID-19. Study-level information: COVID-19 samples from acute and convalescent phases originated in the United States, Italy and Spain. Sample material is recorded as cDNA or gDNA derived from T cells, B-cell-depleted T cells, or PBMCs.

The V end lost 1 base, the J end lost 4 bases, and 10 bases lay between the germline ends. Germline assignment: CDR1 SEHNR and CDR2 FQNEAQ (reference sequence). The length of the CDR3 is 15 residues. During active infection, Seattle patients enrolled and were then monitored through disease. This TCR was sampled from a woman aged 45-59 years with COVID-19, enrolled during active disease. The V and J genes are TRBV7-9 and TRBJ2-2; perhaps TRBD2 as D (5 bases). The sequenced sample was peripheral blood. The CDR3 loop reads CASSLGRTATGELFF. The CDR3 nucleotides are TGTGCCAGCAGCTTAGGGAGGACGGCCACCGGGGAGCTGTTTTTT.